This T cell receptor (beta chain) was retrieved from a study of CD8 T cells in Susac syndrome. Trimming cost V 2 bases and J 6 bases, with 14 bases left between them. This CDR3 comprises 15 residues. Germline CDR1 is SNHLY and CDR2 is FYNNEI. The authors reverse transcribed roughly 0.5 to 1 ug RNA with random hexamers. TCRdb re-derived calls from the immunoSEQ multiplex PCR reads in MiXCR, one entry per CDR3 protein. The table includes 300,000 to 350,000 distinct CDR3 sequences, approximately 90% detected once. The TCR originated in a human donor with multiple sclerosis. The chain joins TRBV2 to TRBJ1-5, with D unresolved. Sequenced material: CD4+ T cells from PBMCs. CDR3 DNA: TGTGCCAGCAGTGAACGCAGGTCGCCGCCTCAGCCCCAGCATTTT. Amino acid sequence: CASSERRSPPQPQHF.